The rows below give T cell receptor beta chains drawn from one sample of a study of CD8+ T cells in alopecia areata. Here immunoSEQ multiplex PCR was the method, and the copy in TCRdb shows in-frame clones only, minus some. The table includes about 190,000 clones, roughly 64% detected once. Here the sequenced sample was CD4+ T cells sorted from blood, taken at week 4, from a patient treated with tofacitinib. These receptors came from a human donor with alopecia areata. CDR3s leave out the opening cysteine and the closing phenylalanine or tryptophan.

len,v_gene,CDR3aa
12,TRBV5-1,ASSTGTSGNTQY
10,TRBV6-6,ASSLQGGKAF
12,TRBV30,AWSQSFSSYGYT
11,TRBV7-2,ASSTGHQETQY
13,TRBV30,AWSLGRTYNSPLH
17,TRBV29-1,SVEDNIGRGAGATHTQY
13,TRBV6-5,ASSLITTGGNEQF
10,TRBV6-5,ATRTSGYEQY
13,TRBV15,ATSRERTSGNTIY
13,TRBV30,AWSWGGATNEKLF
10,TRBV7-2,ASSREDYGYT
12,TRBV5-4,ASSLVAGAETQY
11,TRBV14,ASSRLDWNEQY
13,TRBV29-1,SVVEGGATNEKLF
11,TRBV5-4,ASSLDSLTEAF
10,TRBV29-1,SANGVNTEAF
14,TRBV30,AWSPTAGWNNSPLH
10,TRBV7-2,ASSLVGETQY
12,TRBV18,ASSSSSASYEQY
13,TRBV29-1,SVHGTGGFYNEQF
11,TRBV12-5,ASGGQNNEKLF
15,TRBV15,ATSSVNRGSYNSPLH
12,TRBV5-4,ASSLVSGSGELF
15,TRBV2,ASSSRPSGDQTGELF
12,TRBV7-9,ASSSGLSSETQY
12,TRBV9,ASSVGWGAQGYT
12,TRBV6-1,ASSVAGRGTEAF
14,TRBV5-1,ASSSAFGPGGVEQY
13,TRBV5-6,ASSLYGTLHNEQF
10,TRBV30,AWSSEGQPQH
12,TRBV27,ASRGTGLSYEQY
11,TRBV30,AWSGLGNNEQF
14,TRBV25-1,ASSPMTGTGAYGYT
15,TRBV19,ASSPRVASYSNQPQH
9,TRBV30,AWSVLETQY
15,TRBV7-9,ASSQVGQGTSTDTQY
10,TRBV5-6,ASRMGDYGYT
12,TRBV30,AWKRQNSGNTIY
11,TRBV5-1,ASSLVETDEQF
9,TRBV10-2,ASSELEKLF
13,TRBV4-3,ASSQGLGNLDTQY
17,TRBV30,AWSAEPWTSGGGLDEQF
13,TRBV7-9,ASSSGVATNEKLF
11,TRBV30,AWSVGGSEKLF
10,TRBV29-1,SVISGANVLT
13,TRBV5-1,ASSIGTTGANVLT
15,TRBV11-3,ASSPTGTPTNTNEQF